One sample yielded the 27 T cell receptor beta chains listed below, sequenced in a study of blood T cell repertoires in COVID-19. This table comes from immunoSEQ multiplex PCR, and its TCRdb copy is limited to in-frame clones, with some not included. The sample consists of about 400,000 clones, 88% of them appearing once. The sample taken for sequencing was PBMCs or T cells enriched from blood (not recorded which). Receptor source: a woman aged 40 to 49 with acute COVID-19.

This clone has a handful of counts. The chain employs TRBV2 and TRBJ2-2; D might be TRBD1 (6 bases). Trimming removed 7 bases from V and 5 bases from J, with 17 bases in between. Germline V CDR1 and CDR2: SNHLY, FYNNEI. This CDR3 comprises 15 residues. The CDR3 reads CASKSQGPFTGELFF. The CDR3 DNA sequence: TGTGCCAGCAAATCACAGGGCCCATTTACCGGGGAGCTGTTTTTT.

V usage is TRBV3-1 (or the pseudogene TRBV3-2) and J usage is TRBJ1-2, with D possibly being TRBD1 (5 bases). Trimming pared 0 bases from V and 5 bases from J, leaving 19 bases between. CDR1 is LGHDT, CDR2 YNNKEL, per germline (reference sequence). This CDR3 contains 17 residues. The CDR3 DNA reads TGTGCCAGCAGCCAAGATCGTTTTTCGGGGGATCGGTATGGCTACACCTTC. This translates into CASSQDRFSGDRYGYTF.

This sequence joins TRBV14 and TRBJ1-2; no firm D call. The CDR3 is 15 amino acids. Trimming pared 5 bases from V and 4 bases from J, leaving 17 bases between. Germline CDR1 SGHDN, CDR2 FVKESK. The CDR3 DNA sequence: TGTGCCAGCAGCTCCGCGTTCGGGGTTAGCTATGGCTACACCTTC. Amino acid sequence: CASSSAFGVSYGYTF.

The chain carries TRBV4-1 and TRBJ2-6, with TRBD1 matching 7 bases. Germline loops: CDR1 MGHRA, CDR2 YSYEKL. V lost 3 bases and J lost 4; bases outside the gene matches: 6. CDR3 length equals 16 residues. The CDR3 spells CASSQLTGLGANVLTF. The CDR3 region has the DNA TGCGCCAGCAGCCAGTTGACAGGGCTCGGGGCCAACGTCCTGACTTTC.

This chain connects TRBV25-1 to TRBJ2-7; D perhaps matches TRBD2 (5 bases). The germline V gene has CDR1 MGHDK and CDR2 SYGVNS. Trimming stripped 3 bases from V and 0 bases from J, with 6 bases between. This CDR3 region has 13 residues. The CDR3 nucleotides read TGTGCCAGCAGTGATGACTACTCCTACGAGCAGTACTTC. Translated: CASSDDYSYEQYF.

This clone was found a few times. The chain carries TRBV4-1 and TRBJ2-7, with TRBD1 matching 8 bases. Trimming removed 2 bases from V and 6 bases from J; junction bases left unmatched: 6. Germline CDR1 is MGHRA and CDR2 is YSYEKL. The CDR3 has 14 amino acids. As DNA, the CDR3 is TGCGCCAGCAGCCAACGGGACAGGTCGGGCGAGCAGTACTTC. It encodes CASSQRDRSGEQYF.

V usage is TRBV24-1 and J usage is TRBJ2-7; D possibly corresponds to TRBD1 (5 bases). The CDR3 contains 11 residues. The germline V gene has CDR1 KGHDR and CDR2 SFDVKD. V was trimmed by 9 bases and J by 8 bases, leaving 13 bases between them. The CDR3 sequence: CATDNRRQQYF. CDR3 in DNA: TGTGCCACCGACAACAGGAGACAGCAGTACTTC.

This CDR3 is CSVDGRGKETQYF. The DNA for the CDR3 is TGCAGCGTTGACGGAAGAGGGAAAGAGACCCAGTACTTC. V is TRBV29-1 and J is TRBJ2-5; D is perhaps TRBD2 (5 bases). This CDR3 region has 13 residues. V was cut by 3 bases and J by 3 bases, with 11 bases left in between. Germline CDR1 SQVTM, CDR2 ANQGSEA. Together with reference TRBV29-1 and TRBJ2-5, the CDR3 gives the full variable domain: SAVISQKPSRDICQRGTSLTIQCQVDSQVTMMFWYRQQPGQSLTLIATANQGSEATYESGFVIDKFPISRPNLTFSTLTVSNMSPEDSSIYLCSVDGRGKETQYFGPGTRLLVL.

Only one count was recorded for this clone. V gene TRBV3-1 (or the pseudogene TRBV3-2) combines with J gene TRBJ1-1; D might be TRBD1 (6 bases). Germline CDR1 is LGHDT and CDR2 is YNNKEL (reference sequence). CDR3 length: 16 residues. Trimming took 0 bases from V and 3 from J, leaving 14 bases between them. CDR3 sequence: CASSQDTGTYHTEAFF. The CDR3 DNA is TGTGCCAGCAGCCAAGATACAGGGACGTACCACACTGAAGCTTTCTTT.

The chain recombines TRBV5-1 with TRBJ2-7; D remains unclear. The CDR3 covers 15 residues. The germline V gene has CDR1 SGHRS and CDR2 YFSETQ. V lost 1 base and J 3 bases, leaving 14 bases between the germline ends. CDR3 in DNA: TGCGCCAGCAGCTTGAGAGGCGGCGGCAACTACGAGCAGTACTTC. It specifies CASSLRGGGNYEQYF.

The V and J genes are TRBV19 and TRBJ1-6; D is unresolved. Trimming shortened V by 10 bases and J by 7 bases, and 14 bases separated the two germline ends. CDR3 length: 13 residues. Germline loops: CDR1 LNHDA, CDR2 SQIVND (reference sequence). The CDR3 reads CATRGGSNSPLHF. CDR3 coding DNA: TGTGCCACCCGAGGAGGCAGCAATTCACCCCTCCACTTT.

The CDR3 protein is CASSSGAAKNIQYF. The CDR3 bases are TGCGCCAGCAGCTCCGGAGCAGCCAAAAACATTCAGTACTTC. This chain connects TRBV5-1 to TRBJ2-4; D gene ambiguous. Germline CDR1 SGHRS, CDR2 YFSETQ. CDR3 length: 14 amino acids. Trimming pared 3 bases from V and 0 bases from J, leaving 7 bases between.

This clone showed up just once. The V gene is TRBV30, the J gene TRBJ1-5; D uncertain. CDR1 and CDR2 from the germline V gene are GTSNPN and SVGIG (reference sequence). Trimming left V 2 bases short and J 5 bases short, with 7 bases between. The CDR3 runs to 12 residues. In DNA, the CDR3 is TGTGCCTGGAGTAGCCCCGATCAGCCCCAGCATTTT. Translating gives CAWSSPDQPQHF.

This chain uses TRBV9 with TRBJ2-3; 8 bases match TRBD2. Germline-derived CDR1 and CDR2 are SGDLS and YYNGEE. This CDR3 contains 17 residues. V was clipped by 2 bases and J by 0 bases; unmatched bases: 8. As DNA, the CDR3 is TGTGCCAGCAGCGTCGGGACTAGGGTATCTAGCACAGATACGCAGTATTTT. Its protein product is CASSVGTRVSSTDTQYF.

This sequence joins TRBV10-3 and TRBJ1-4, with TRBD1 as a possible D gene (5 bases). This CDR3 is 11 amino acids long. The ends were cut back, 10 bases at V and 7 bases at J, with 10 bases in the middle. Germline values: CDR1 ENHRY, CDR2 SYGVKD. CDR3: CATGHSEKLFF. The CDR3, as DNA: TGTGCCACCGGACATAGTGAAAAACTGTTTTTT.

The sample holds a few counts of this clone. Other DNA sequences in the sample encode the same CDR3. This sequence joins TRBV7-2 and TRBJ2-2; D gene ambiguous. V was trimmed by 3 bases and J by 1 base, leaving 6 bases between them. This CDR3 is 14 amino acids long. Per the germline V gene, CDR1 is SGHTA and CDR2 is FQGNSA. The CDR3 loop reads CASSFSGNTGELFF. The CDR3 DNA sequence: TGTGCCAGCAGCTTTTCAGGGAACACCGGGGAGCTGTTTTTT.

The V call is TRBV10-3, the J call TRBJ1-1; 8 bases match TRBD1. With V trimmed by 6 bases and J by 4 bases, 7 bases remained unmatched. The CDR3 extends over 14 amino acids. Germline CDR1 ENHRY, CDR2 SYGVKD. In DNA form, the CDR3 reads TGTGCCATCAGGGACAGGGACCGAGGCACTGAAGCTTTCTTT. This gives the protein CAIRDRDRGTEAFF.

This sequence joins TRBV6-5 and TRBJ2-7; TRBD2 might be the D (7 bases). The germline V gene encodes CDR1 MNHEY and CDR2 SVGAGI. V lost 4 bases to trimming and J lost 5 bases, with 18 bases between them. The CDR3 spans 15 residues. CDR3 nucleotides: TGTGCCAGCAGTTCTGGCGGGGGCTCCCTCGACGAGCAGTACTTC. This gives the protein CASSSGGGSLDEQYF.

This chain links TRBV3-1 (or the pseudogene TRBV3-2) with TRBJ1-2; 10 bases fit TRBD1. From germline, CDR1 is LGHDT and CDR2 YNNKEL (reference sequence). Trimming removed 1 base from V and 8 bases from J; junction bases left unmatched: 10. The CDR3 loop spans 16 amino acids. CDR3 coding DNA: TGTGCCAGCAGCCAAGGATGGGACAGGGGCAGTTTAGGCTACACCTTC. Protein sequence: CASSQGWDRGSLGYTF.

The V gene is TRBV5-1, the J gene TRBJ2-3; tentative D call: TRBD1 (6 bases). This CDR3 has 14 amino acids. V was shortened by 1 base and J by 4 bases, with 10 bases between the two germline ends. Germline V gene sequence: CDR1 SGHRS, CDR2 YFSETQ. CDR3 in amino acids: CASSLSGVPDTQYF. The CDR3 bases are TGCGCCAGCAGCTTGTCAGGGGTTCCAGATACGCAGTATTTT.

The rearrangement joins TRBV30 to TRBJ2-5; D is possibly TRBD2 (7 bases). V was trimmed by 5 bases and J by 4 bases, leaving 17 bases between them. The CDR3 totals 14 residues. The V gene's germline CDR1 is GTSNPN and CDR2 SVGIG (reference sequence). This CDR3 reads CAWSKLATGETQYF. In DNA form, the CDR3 reads TGTGCCTGGTCGAAACTAGCGACAGGAGAGACCCAGTACTTC.

This rearrangement joins TRBV11-3 to TRBJ2-7, with D possibly TRBD1 on 5 matching bases. Germline CDR1 is SGHNT and CDR2 is YENEEA. The CDR3 loop spans 14 amino acids. V was trimmed by 1 base and J by 1 base, leaving 8 bases between them. CDR3 DNA sequence: TGTGCCAGCAGCTTAGCAGGGTCGTCCTACGAGCAGTACTTC. Its translation is CASSLAGSSYEQYF.

V and J are TRBV2 and TRBJ2-6; 7 bases are shared with TRBD2. Per germline, CDR1 SNHLY and CDR2 FYNNEI. The CDR3 runs 16 residues. V was pared by 5 bases and J by 0 bases, with 4 bases of the junction left unmatched. The CDR3 sequence: CASSRAGNSGANVLTF. CDR3 coding DNA: TGTGCCAGCAGTCGAGCGGGGAACTCTGGGGCCAACGTCCTGACTTTC.

The chain employs TRBV7-9 and TRBJ2-7; tentatively, D is TRBD1 (5 bases). Trimming took off 8 bases at V and 12 bases at J, with 17 bases between the two ends. The CDR3 has 11 amino acids. Germline-derived CDR1 and CDR2 are SEHNR and FQNEAQ (reference sequence). The CDR3 DNA reads as TGTGCCAGCCAGGGCTTCAAAGGTTGGTACTTC. Translated: CASQGFKGWYF. The full variable domain, in which reference TRBV7-9 and TRBJ2-7 provide the parts outside the CDR3, is DTGVSQNPRHKITKRGQNVTFRCDPISEHNRLYWYRQTLGQGPEFLTYFQNEAQLEKSRLLSDRFSAERPKGSFSTLEIQRTEQGDSAMYLCASQGFKGWYFGPGTRLTVT.

This rearrangement joins TRBV15 to TRBJ1-1; D call uncertain. With 5 bases removed from V and 1 base from J, the gap between germline ends came to 11 bases. This CDR3 contains 14 residues. Germline assignment: CDR1 LNHNV and CDR2 YYDKDF (reference sequence). The CDR3, as DNA: TGTGCCACCAGCCCAGGTGCGTGGAACACTGAAGCTTTCTTT. The encoded protein is CATSPGAWNTEAFF.

A remark on this clone: This same CDR3 is encoded by further DNA sequences in the sample. The chain is built from TRBV3-1 (or the pseudogene TRBV3-2) and TRBJ1-3; weak D call: TRBD1 (6 bases). The germline V gene encodes CDR1 LGHDT and CDR2 YNNKEL (reference sequence). Between the trimmed V and J ends, which lost 1 base and 4 bases, there was a span of 8 bases. The CDR3 is 14 amino acids. The CDR3 reads CASSQAGVGNTIYF. The DNA for the CDR3 is TGTGCCAGCAGCCAAGCAGGGGTCGGAAACACCATATATTTT.

The V and J genes are TRBV9 and TRBJ1-1; 9 bases map to TRBD1. CDR3 length: 19 amino acids. The trim removed 4 bases at V and 4 bases at J, leaving 20 bases unmatched. Germline V CDR1 and CDR2: SGDLS, YYNGEE. CDR3 amino acids: CASSTRREGQGLSVTEAFF. The DNA for the CDR3 is TGTGCCAGCAGCACAAGGAGGGAGGGACAGGGCCTCAGTGTCACTGAAGCTTTCTTT.